Sequencing of this T cell receptor (beta chain) was carried out in a study of metastatic and nonmetastatic thyroid tumors (dated by TCRdb to between 2020 and 2021). With respect to the entire study: Repertoires from peripheral blood and from tumor or nodule tissue samples of malignant and benign thyroid patients were compared. What the research found in general, with its limitations: TCR beta diversity was reported as significantly higher in malignant tumors than in benign nodules, in both blood and tumor samples.

This clone was recorded a few times. Its antigen has not been determined. No base quality values were provided; no much bigger clone lies one nucleotide off. V lost 6 bases and J lost 4 bases; the stretch between them is 6 bases long. The germline V gene sets CDR1 to MNHNS and CDR2 to SASEGT. Taken from cysteine to phenylalanine, the CDR3 has 11 residues. Just the 33-base CDR3 DNA is kept, in frame starting at base 1. None of the patients had been given any treatment before thyroid surgery. Patient clinical samples collected from about 2012 to 2019 were retrospectively analysed using T-cell receptor beta sequencing. Library preparation was by PCR. The sequencer listed for this sample is Illumina HiSeq 4000. High-throughput sequencing was used to profile the TCR beta-chain CDR3 region of every patient. The paper's processing steps were these. Drawing on CDR3 differences between clinicopathological groups, the researchers built a classifier meant to tell apart patients with distant-metastatic papillary thyroid cancer. Repertoire diversity was assessed with the Shannon index, and tumor-blood repertoire similarity with the Morisita-Horn index. The public reads were reprocessed in TCRdb via fastp at Q25 and MiXCR, keeping in-frame beta chains. The V and J calls here are based on TCRdb, not the publication. Counted in this sample were just under 20,000 clones; 37% of them appeared once. The ten largest make up roughly 24% of the sample.

The TCR sequence derives from a female donor with papillary thyroid cancer or a benign thyroid nodule (not recorded which). Some clones in this sample may be carry-over from other donors' samples. Recombination linked TRBV6-1 to TRBJ1-2; the D gene identity is not certain. Sample: tumor tissue. The sequenced DNA is TGTGCCAGCAGCATGCCCTATGGCTACACCTTC. Translated, this is CASSMPYGYTF.